The present T cell receptor beta chain was sequenced within a study of regulatory T cells in long-lasting Graves disease. Libraries of TCR beta came from iRepertoire HTBI primers plus Arm-PCR of CDR3 regions. TCRdb called the multiplex PCR reads again in MiXCR, with one record for every CDR3 protein. The sample yields about half a million distinct CDR3 sequences, around 13% seen once. About this clonotype itself: Just one base apart from a much larger clone, this may be a read error.

This sample's time point: newly diagnosed GD, antithyroid drugs for less than 3 months. Extracted PBMC RNA gave rise to the TCR library. Roughly 10-milliliter peripheral blood samples went into EDTA tubes. The CDR3 contains 14 residues. V shed 6 bases and J 2 bases; nucleotides not matched to a gene: 6. Germline V gene lookup returns CDR1 SGHKS and CDR2 YYEKEE (reference sequence). The sample was also linked to a second study, of T cells in Graves' hyperthyroidism and ophthalmopathy.

V and J are TRBV5-5 and TRBJ2-7; 9 bases line up with TRBD1. The sequence was collected from a woman aged 30 to 39 with Graves disease. The source material was peripheral blood mononuclear cells (PBMCs), sampled at new diagnosis, from a patient treated with antithyroid drugs. As DNA, the CDR3 is TGTGCCAGCACCTCCGGGACAGGGACCTACGAGCAGTACTTC. It yields the protein CASTSGTGTYEQYF.